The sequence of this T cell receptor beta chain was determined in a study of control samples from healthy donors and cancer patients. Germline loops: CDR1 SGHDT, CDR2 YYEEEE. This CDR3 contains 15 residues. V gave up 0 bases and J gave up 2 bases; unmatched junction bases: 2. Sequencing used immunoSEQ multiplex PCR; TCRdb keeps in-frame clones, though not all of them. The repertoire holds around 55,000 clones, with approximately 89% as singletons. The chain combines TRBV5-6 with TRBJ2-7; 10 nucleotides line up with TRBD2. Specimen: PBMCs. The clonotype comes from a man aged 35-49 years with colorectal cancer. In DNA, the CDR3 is TGTGCCAGCAGCTTGGGACTAGCGGGTACCTACGAGCAGTACTTC. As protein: CASSLGLAGTYEQYF. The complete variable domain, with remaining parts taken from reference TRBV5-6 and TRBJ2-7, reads DAGVTQSPTHLIKTRGQQVTLRCSPKSGHDTVSWYQQALGQGPQFIFQYYEEEERQRGNFPDRFSGHQFPNYSSELNVNALLLGDSALYLCASSLGLAGTYEQYFGPGTRLTVT.